The TCR beta chain described here comes from a study of cytomegalovirus exposure and HLA in healthy donors. Study outcomes and limitations: Later analysis suggested links between common viral pathogens and several top significant clusters. In vitro assays verified that three CMV-associated chains recognized CMV antigens specifically. Earlier findings revealed that most TCR beta V segments proved productive either about 87% or about 30% of the time.

Primers for the PCR totalled 60 Vbeta and 13 Jbeta. Assay: immunoSEQ multiplex PCR; the TCRdb copy retains only in-frame clones and omits some. In the table there are about 120,000 clones, around three quarters of which are singletons. On this clone itself: Its antigen is currently unknown.

Losses at the gene ends were 2 bases for V and 3 bases for J; bases not matched to a gene: 4. Germline assignment: CDR1 WSHSY and CDR2 SAAADI. This CDR3 comprises 14 residues. The sample was PBMCs. V and J are TRBV10-2 and TRBJ2-7; TRBD2 aligns across 7 bases. The receptor was isolated from a human donor in good health. CDR3: CASSEGREGYEQYF. CDR3 sequence (DNA): TGCGCCAGCAGTGAGGGGAGGGAGGGCTACGAGCAGTACTTC.